This entry features one T cell receptor beta chain sequence. Its target is not known. These data belong to a study of STAT5B mutations in CD4+ large granular lymphocyte leukemia. Profiling relied on immunoSEQ multiplex PCR, and the TCRdb table lists in-frame clones only, not all of them. The repertoire consists of nearly 35,000 clones, with 87% occurring once and the leading ten covering roughly 3.3%. Germline-derived CDR1 and CDR2 are MNHNY and SVGAGI (reference sequence). The CDR3 is made up of 14 amino acids. The V end lost 6 bases, the J end lost 0 bases, and 8 bases lay between the germline ends. Study-level findings and limits: Top patient clones used TRBV06 genes more often: 8/27 versus 2/35 in controls. CD4-sorted patient repertoires seemed more clonal than healthy CD4+ repertoires. No patients shared main leukemic clonotypes, though around 24% appeared at low frequency elsewhere.

Sequencing input: CD4+ T cells from blood buffy coats. The TCR comes from a human donor in good health. The chain employs TRBV6-6 and TRBJ1-4; D remains ambiguous. CDR3 nucleotides: TGTGCCAGCAGGCCAAGGCCAACTAATGAAAAACTGTTTTTT. It yields the protein CASRPRPTNEKLFF.